This T cell receptor beta chain was identified during a study of long-term antiretroviral therapy in people with HIV. General study findings and limits: Those clones which expanded before ART made up the dominant part of the repertoire at all time points. Diversity rose after ART but stayed below transplant donor controls.

Post-ART PBMC samples numbered at least two per donor, and pre-ART ones at least one. The germline gives CDR1 SGHVS, CDR2 FQNEAQ. The CDR3 has 17 amino acids. Trimming removed 4 bases from V and 3 bases from J; junction bases left unmatched: 14. In the case of this clone: Its antigen is unidentified.

This was the immunoSEQ v3.0 assay at survey level. Profiled with immunoSEQ multiplex PCR; TCRdb holds only in-frame clones, not every one. The sample holds about 20,000 clones; around three quarters are singletons and the top ten take roughly a tenth. This chain links TRBV7-8 with TRBJ2-7; 8 nucleotides agree with TRBD2. The clonotype originates from a man aged 18 to 29 with HIV. Sequenced here: unsorted PBMCs, sampled 0.5 years before starting antiretroviral therapy. CDR3: CASSYDTRGGNYYEQYF. The CDR3 DNA is TGTGCCAGCAGCTATGATACTCGCGGGGGGAACTACTACGAGCAGTACTTC. Based on the CDR3 plus reference TRBV7-8 and TRBJ2-7, the full variable domain is GAGVSQSPRYKVAKRGQDVALRCDPISGHVSLFWYQQALGQGPEFLTYFQNEAQLDKSGLPSDRFFAERPEGSVSTLKIQRTQQEDSAVYLCASSYDTRGGNYYEQYFGPGTRLTVT.